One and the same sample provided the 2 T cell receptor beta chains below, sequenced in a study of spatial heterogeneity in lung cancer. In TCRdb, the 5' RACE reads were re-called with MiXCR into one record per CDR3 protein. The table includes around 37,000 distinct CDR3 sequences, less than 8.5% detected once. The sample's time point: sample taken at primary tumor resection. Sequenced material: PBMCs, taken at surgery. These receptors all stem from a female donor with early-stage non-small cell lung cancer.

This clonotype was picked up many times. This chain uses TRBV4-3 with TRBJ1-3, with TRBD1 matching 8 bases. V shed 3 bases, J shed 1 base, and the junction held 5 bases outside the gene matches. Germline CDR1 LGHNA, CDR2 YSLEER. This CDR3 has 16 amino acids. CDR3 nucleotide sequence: TGCGCCAGCAGCCAGGACAGGGCGGGATCTGGAAACACCATATATTTT. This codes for CASSQDRAGSGNTIYF.

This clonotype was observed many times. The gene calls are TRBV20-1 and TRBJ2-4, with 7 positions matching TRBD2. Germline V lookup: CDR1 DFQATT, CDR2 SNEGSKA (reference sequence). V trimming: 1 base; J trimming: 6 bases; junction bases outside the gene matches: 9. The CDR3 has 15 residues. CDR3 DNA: TGCAGTGCTAGAGTGATAGCGGGTTGGGGAAACATTCAGTACTTC. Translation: CSARVIAGWGNIQYF.